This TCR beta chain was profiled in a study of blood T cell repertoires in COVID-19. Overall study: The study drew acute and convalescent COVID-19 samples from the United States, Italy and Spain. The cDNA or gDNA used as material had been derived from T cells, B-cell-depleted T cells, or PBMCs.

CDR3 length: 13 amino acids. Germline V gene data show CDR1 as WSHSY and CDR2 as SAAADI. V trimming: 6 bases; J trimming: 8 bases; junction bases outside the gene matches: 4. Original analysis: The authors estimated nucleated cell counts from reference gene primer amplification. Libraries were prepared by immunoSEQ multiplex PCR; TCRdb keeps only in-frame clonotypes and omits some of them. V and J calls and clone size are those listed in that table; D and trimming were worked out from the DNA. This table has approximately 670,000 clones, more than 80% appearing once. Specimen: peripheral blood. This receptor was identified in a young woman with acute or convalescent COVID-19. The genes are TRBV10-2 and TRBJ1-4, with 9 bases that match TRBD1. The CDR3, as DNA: TGCGCCAGCAGGCGGGACAGGGAAGAAAAACTGTTTTTT. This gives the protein CASRRDREEKLFF.